These T cell receptor beta chains were read from a single sample in a study of tumor-infiltrating lymphocytes in localized non-small cell lung cancer. Method: immunoSEQ multiplex PCR; TCRdb's copy keeps in-frame clones and lacks some. The top ten clones hold 10% to 15% of a sample with about 7,200 clones, around 60% of them seen once. Material: uninvolved lung tissue not adjacent to the tumor. Source of these receptors: a human donor with non-small cell lung cancer. Both conserved end residues are part of each CDR3. The D gene is left open where the match is weak. Where a row states a size, it is once, few, many or the class of an expanded clone; other rows omit it.

J,V,D,size,DNA,CDR3
TRBJ1-1,TRBV7-9,NA,once,TGTGCCAGCAGCTATTTCAAGAACACTGAAGCTTTCTTT,CASSYFKNTEAFF
TRBJ2-7,TRBV28,NA,NA,TGTGCCAGCAACCACCGGTGGACCTACGAGCAGTACTTC,CASNHRWTYEQYF
TRBJ2-5,TRBV7-2,TRBD2,NA,TGTGCCAGCAGCTTCGGCGGGGGGGGAAAGACCCAGTACTTC,CASSFGGGGKTQYF
TRBJ1-1,TRBV4-2,NA,few,TGTGCCAGCAGCCAAGATTGGAACGGCGCGAACACTGAAGCTTTCTTT,CASSQDWNGANTEAFF
TRBJ1-4,TRBV2,NA,NA,TGTGCCAGCAGTGAATTGGCGACGGCCGATGAAAAACTGTTTTTT,CASSELATADEKLFF
TRBJ1-1,TRBV27,NA,medium-sized,TGTGCCAGCAGTCAACAGGGCCGTGAAGCTTTCTTT,CASSQQGREAFF
TRBJ1-3,TRBV5-6,NA,medium-sized,TGTGCCAGCAGCTTGAAACAGGGAATTGAAGTCTTCTCTGGAAACACCATATATTTT,CASSLKQGIEVFSGNTIYF
TRBJ1-5,TRBV29-1,NA,NA,TGCAGCGTTGCGGAAGGTTTCCTCGGCAATCAGCCCCAGCATTTT,CSVAEGFLGNQPQHF
TRBJ1-4,TRBV4-2,NA,NA,TGTGCCAGCAGCCAATCAGGGTCTGCAACTAATGAAAAACTGTTTTTT,CASSQSGSATNEKLFF
TRBJ1-1,TRBV29-1,NA,NA,TGCAGCGTCGAACAGGGTTCAACTGAAGCTTTCTTT,CSVEQGSTEAFF
TRBJ2-1,TRBV11-3,TRBD1,once,TGTGCCAGCAGCATTAGACAGGGCTCCTACAATGAGCAGTTCTTC,CASSIRQGSYNEQFF
TRBJ2-7,TRBV5-6,TRBD1,NA,TGTGCCAGCAGCTCCGGGACAGGGGACTACGAGCAGTACTTC,CASSSGTGDYEQYF
TRBJ1-3,TRBV2,NA,few,TGTGCCAGCAGTGAAGGGACGCCTGGAAACACCATATATTTT,CASSEGTPGNTIYF
TRBJ1-5,TRBV2,NA,few,TGTGCCAGCAGTGAAACAGGGAACGATCAGCCCCAGCATTTT,CASSETGNDQPQHF
TRBJ1-1,TRBV19,TRBD1,few,TGTGCCAGTAAGGACAGGGCGCTGGTCACTGAAGCTTTCTTT,CASKDRALVTEAFF